The sequence of this TCR beta chain was determined in a study of beta chain features in type 1 diabetes (dated by TCRdb to 2016 to 2018). At the level of the whole study: Mean age, gender distribution, total cell number and subset yield were not different between patients and healthy donors. A total of under 120,000,000 sorted cells were examined across all samples, and RNA yield correlated strongly with the number of cells per subset. The study compared TCRB repertoires of sorted circulating CD4+ T cell subsets between recently diagnosed type 1 diabetes patients and matched healthy donors. Regulatory and stem cell-like memory subsets were obtained from only 8 patients and about eight healthy donors, while naive and central memory subsets were obtained from all 30 or so donors. The investigation overall reported the following: Because cDNA rather than genomic DNA was sequenced, highly expressing activated cells could have been over-represented, although no difference in activation and CD3 levels was found between groups. Naive, central memory and regulatory TCRB repertoires appeared to be more similar among patients than among healthy donors. Shorter templates might have been favored by PCR, but patient and control samples were amplified and corrected together, so both groups would have been affected equally by any skew. At VDJ recombination sites, patients with type 1 diabetes made fewer insertions and deleted more nucleotides, a pattern implying thymic rearrangement abnormalities. A moderate but significant shortening of TCRB CDR3 length was observed in type 1 diabetes patients in all four CD4+ subsets. Because small numbers of individuals were included in the HLA sub-analyses, any influence of HLA type on TCRB rearrangement was left unresolved.

The entire isolated RNA was reverse transcribed using the High Capacity cDNA Reverse Transcription Kit, and thus expressed TCRB transcripts were sequenced. Naive, central memory and regulatory T cell samples underwent deep immunoSEQ sequencing, averaging about 3.57 million total reads per sample. Sorted cells were lysed in RLT buffer and RNA was extracted with DNase-treated RNeasy Micro or Mini kits, depending on cell number. To prevent cross-contamination, each cell subset was processed individually, whereas patient and healthy donor samples were processed jointly. TCRB sequences were amplified from cDNA with the immunoSEQ multiplex PCR, producing 87-bp fragments spanning the CDR3 region. Amplicons were sequenced on the Illumina HiSeq platform. The study's processing was this. PCR bias was computationally corrected using synthetic template baselines, reads within Hamming distance 2 were collapsed, and singletons that could not be merged were discarded. By aligning reads against IMGT, V, D and J genes, CDR3 length, and insertions or deletions at six rearrangement sites were assigned. Within each subset, clonotype counts were normalized to sorted cell number, and only after that were true diversity and Gini coefficients computed with the tcR R package. The overlap coefficient, calculated on TCRB nucleotide sequences, was used to measure repertoire sharing. Out-of-frame TCRB sequences from naive cells were analyzed as a proxy for the pre-selection repertoire. The source is immuneACCESS, and TCRdb retained only in-frame sequences with V and J called. Part of the clones is not carried over; for the studies checked, unresolved V genes explain less than half of this, and the remainder is unexplained. V and J calls and clone size come straight from that table; D and trimming were deduced from the DNA. The sample profile shows a few hundred thousand clones; roughly 11% of them were found once. The ten largest clones capture around 0.015% of the sample.

From each donor, a single peripheral blood sample of approximately 110 mL on average was drawn into heparinised tubes. Using a panel that included CD45RO, CCR7, CD25, CD127, CD95 and CD27, naive, central memory, regulatory and stem cell-like memory CD4+ T cells were sorted on a BD FACSAria II. Purity was above 95% for every sorted population. PBMCs were isolated immediately by Lymphoprep density gradient centrifugation and stained directly without culture. Samples were stained and sorted in pairs, with one healthy donor and one patient per experiment, so that batch effects were minimized. A remark on this clone: This clone's antigen is unknown. One base away there is no much larger clone; base qualities are not given.

Spanning cysteine to phenylalanine, the CDR3 consists of 15 amino acids. Solely the CDR3 DNA is kept, with 45 bases framed from the first base. Germline trimming amounts to 8 bases on V and 2 bases on J, with 9 as the count of junction bases outside the gene matches. As encoded in the germline V gene, CDR1 is MGHDK while CDR2 is SYGVNS. The chain is assembled from TRBV25-1 and TRBJ2-7; a stretch of 10 junction bases matches TRBD2. The sequencing input was naive CD4+ T cells from blood. The sample's cell subset or site label is to be understood as: true naive CD4+ T cells. The sequence was obtained from a woman in her 30s in good health. This receptor carries the CDR3 CASQARLAGAYEQYF. The nucleotide sequence is TGTGCCAGCCAAGCCAGGCTAGCGGGGGCCTACGAGCAGTACTTC.